What follows is one T cell receptor (beta chain) and its context. The data were taken from a study of blood T cell repertoires in COVID-19. Authors' data handling: Estimates of nucleated cell counts were drawn from the amplification of reference gene primers. Assay: immunoSEQ multiplex PCR; the TCRdb copy retains only in-frame clones and omits some. V and J calls and clone size are those listed in that table; D and trimming were worked out from the DNA. This table has 150,000 to 200,000 clones, about 80% appearing once. Between the trimmed V and J ends, which lost 3 bases and 4 bases, there was a span of 9 bases. The CDR3 contains 13 residues. The germline CDR1 and CDR2 sequences are SGHNT and YENEEA.

This TCR came from a human donor with acute or convalescent COVID-19. The donor label of this sample is uncertain. This chain links TRBV11-3 with TRBJ1-1; D call uncertain. What was sequenced was peripheral blood. The CDR3 bases are TGTGCCAGCAGCTTGGAGAGAAGCACTGAAGCTTTCTTT. Translated: CASSLERSTEAFF.